Following are 24 T cell receptor beta chains from one sample sequenced in a study of cytomegalovirus exposure and HLA in healthy donors. Primers for the PCR totalled 60 Vbeta and 13 Jbeta. The table came from immunoSEQ multiplex PCR; TCRdb's copy has only in-frame clones and leaves some out. The sample gives around 140,000 clones, more than 70% of which show up once; about 1% is in the top ten. Sequencing was performed on PBMCs. The receptors originated from a male donor in good health and CMV-seronegative.

In regard to this clone: The junction departs from germline at one end; a sequencing error may be responsible. V gene TRBV7-7 combines with J gene TRBJ2-3; 7 bases match TRBD1. The CDR3 covers 14 residues. Germline CDR1 and CDR2: SSHAT and FNYEAQ (reference sequence). The CDR3 DNA reads as TGTGCTAGCAGCCCGACAGGGATCACAGATACGCAGTATTTT. Translated: CASSPTGITDTQYF. The full variable domain, its missing parts supplied by reference TRBV7-7 and TRBJ2-3, is GAGVSQSPRYKVTKRGQDVTLRCDPISSHATLYWYQQALGQGPEFLTYFNYEAQPDKSGLPSDRFSAERPEGSISTLTIQRTEQRDSAMYRCASSPTGITDTQYFGPGTRLTVL.

This chain joins TRBV5-6 and TRBJ2-1; 10 nucleotides align to TRBD2. The CDR3 extends over 17 amino acids. Trimming removed 0 bases from V and 3 bases from J; junction bases left unmatched: 6. Germline-derived CDR1 and CDR2 are SGHDT and YYEEEE. CDR3 residues: CASSLGVAGGRYNEQFF. The CDR3 coding sequence is TGTGCCAGCAGCTTGGGGGTAGCGGGGGGCCGCTACAATGAGCAGTTCTTC.

The chain is built from TRBV2 and TRBJ1-6, with 7 bases that match TRBD1. V gave up 8 bases and J gave up 10 bases; unmatched junction bases: 11. The CDR3 is 14 amino acids. Germline CDR1 and CDR2: SNHLY and FYNNEI. The CDR3 nucleotides read TGTGCCAGCGGGGAGCGACAGGGAAACTCACCCCTCCACTTT. It encodes CASGERQGNSPLHF. Based on the CDR3 plus reference TRBV2 and TRBJ1-6, the full variable domain is EPEVTQTPSHQVTQMGQEVILRCVPISNHLYFYWYRQILGQKVEFLVSFYNNEISEKSEIFDDQFSVERPDGSNFTLKIRSTKLEDSAMYFCASGERQGNSPLHFGNGTRLTVT.

The rearrangement uses TRBV27 and TRBJ2-7; 7 nucleotides align to TRBD1. Unmatched junction bases numbered 1, after V lost 4 bases and J lost 4 bases. This CDR3 region has 12 residues. Germline CDR1 reads MNHEY; CDR2 reads SMNVEV (reference sequence). The CDR3 protein is CASSSTGYEQYF. The CDR3 coding sequence is TGTGCCAGCAGTTCGACAGGGTACGAGCAGTACTTC.

This clone was seen more than once but under ten times. The DNA is omitted, as the CDR3 cannot be located on it reliably, and the CDR3 follows TCRdb's listing. The chain employs TRBV6-1 and TRBJ1-4. The CDR3 spans 15 residues, counting both ends. Germline V gene data show CDR1 as MNHNS and CDR2 as SASEGT. The CDR3 loop reads CASSTSVATNEKLFF.

V gene TRBV30 combines with J gene TRBJ1-6; weak D call: TRBD1 (5 bases). Trimming cost V 0 bases and J 4 bases, with 7 bases left between them. The CDR3 spans 14 residues. Germline CDR1 reads GTSNPN; CDR2 reads SVGIG (reference sequence). The CDR3 region is CAWSVTVYNSPLHF. The CDR3 coding sequence is TGTGCCTGGAGTGTGACAGTTTATAATTCACCCCTCCACTTT. Complete variable domain (other parts from reference TRBV30 and TRBJ1-6): SQTIHQWPATLVQPVGSPLSLECTVEGTSNPNLYWYRQAAGRGLQLLFYSVGIGQISSEVPQNLSASRPQDRQFILSSKKLLLSDSGFYLCAWSVTVYNSPLHFGNGTRLTVT.

As to this clone: No conserved phenylalanine or tryptophan ends this CDR3, so it is likely a read error. This sequence joins TRBV14 and TRBJ1-1; possibly TRBD1 for D (6 bases). Germline assignment: CDR1 SGHDN and CDR2 FVKESK. The CDR3 extends over 14 amino acids. Deletions cut 8 bases from V and 0 bases from J, with 13 bases between. CDR3 sequence (DNA): TGTGCCAGCGGACAACAGGGCCTGAACACTGAAGCTTTCTCT. This encodes CASGQQGLNTEAFS.

The genes are TRBV7-2 and TRBJ2-5; the match to TRBD1 covers 7 bases. The length of the CDR3 is 16 residues. Unmatched junction bases numbered 5, after V lost 0 bases and J lost 1 base. The V gene's germline CDR1 is SGHTA and CDR2 FQGNSA. This CDR3 reads CASSLAGTDIQETQYF. DNA for the CDR3: TGTGCCAGCAGCTTAGCCGGGACAGATATCCAAGAGACCCAGTACTTC.

The genes are TRBV19 and TRBJ2-7; D is perhaps TRBD1 (5 bases). With 6 bases removed from V and 0 bases from J, the gap between germline ends came to 15 bases. This CDR3 is built from 15 residues. Germline CDR1 is LNHDA and CDR2 is SQIVND (reference sequence). CDR3 nucleotides: TGTGCCAGTAGCTTTGACAGTCAAAGCTCCTACGAGCAGTACTTC. This gives the protein CASSFDSQSSYEQYF. Complete variable domain (other parts from reference TRBV19 and TRBJ2-7): DGGITQSPKYLFRKEGQNVTLSCEQNLNHDAMYWYRQDPGQGLRLIYYSQIVNDFQKGDIAEGYSVSREKKESFPLTVTSAQKNPTAFYLCASSFDSQSSYEQYFGPGTRLTVT.

The gene calls are TRBV7-2 and TRBJ2-2, with D maybe TRBD1 (6 bases). V was cut by 4 bases and J by 6 bases, with 12 bases left in between. Germline V CDR1 and CDR2: SGHTA, FQGNSA. The CDR3 loop spans 14 amino acids. The CDR3 DNA reads as TGTGCCAGCAGCTCCGGACAGACCGCCGGGGAGCTGTTTTTT. Its translation: CASSSGQTAGELFF.

This rearrangement joins TRBV5-1 to TRBJ2-3, with 7 bases aligning to TRBD2. The CDR3 is 15 amino acids. Germline CDR1 reads SGHRS; CDR2 reads YFSETQ. The trim removed 7 bases at V and 5 bases at J, leaving 13 bases unmatched. The CDR3 sequence: CASHVAAGVVDTQYF. Here the CDR3 DNA reads TGCGCCAGCCACGTTGCGGCGGGGGTAGTAGATACGCAGTATTTT.

V is TRBV7-2 and J is TRBJ2-3, with 14 bases matching TRBD2. With V trimmed by 5 bases and J by 5 bases, 6 bases remained unmatched. Germline assignment: CDR1 SGHTA and CDR2 FQGNSA. The CDR3 runs 16 residues. CDR3 in DNA: TGTGCCAGCAGCGCGACTAGCGGGGGGGCTGGAGATACGCAGTATTTT. Protein: CASSATSGGAGDTQYF. Based on the CDR3 plus reference TRBV7-2 and TRBJ2-3, the full variable domain is GAGVSQSPSNKVTEKGKDVELRCDPISGHTALYWYRQSLGQGLEFLIYFQGNSAPDKSGLPSDRFSAERTGGSVSTLTIQRTQQEDSAVYLCASSATSGGAGDTQYFGPGTRLTVL.

This clone has a handful of counts. The gene calls are TRBV30 and TRBJ1-1; 8 nucleotides align to TRBD1. The germline gives CDR1 GTSNPN, CDR2 SVGIG (reference sequence). The CDR3 contains 12 residues. V gave up 2 bases and J gave up 11 bases; unmatched junction bases: 7. In DNA, the CDR3 is TGTGCCTGGAGTCTTGAGGACAGGGAGGCTTTCTTT. It yields the protein CAWSLEDREAFF.

The chain combines TRBV5-4 with TRBJ1-4; D is ambiguous. The CDR3 has 17 amino acids. Germline CDR1 reads SGHNT; CDR2 reads YYREEE (reference sequence). V lost 3 bases and J 10 bases, leaving 25 bases between the germline ends. The CDR3 coding sequence is TGTGCCAGCAGCTCGCGGAGAGGAGAGGGAGAGGATGGAAAACTGTTTTTT. Protein: CASSSRRGEGEDGKLFF.

About this clone itself: The same CDR3 arises from other DNA sequences in this sample as well. V usage is TRBV30 and J usage is TRBJ1-6, with D possibly being TRBD1 (5 bases). Germline V gene sequence: CDR1 GTSNPN, CDR2 SVGIG (reference sequence). The CDR3 is made up of 13 amino acids. Trimming cost V 0 bases and J 10 bases, with 10 bases left between them. This CDR3 is CAWSVGGDSPLHF. CDR3 sequence (DNA): TGTGCCTGGAGTGTAGGAGGGGACTCACCCCTCCACTTT.

The chain joins TRBV7-9 to TRBJ2-7, with TRBD2 as a possible D gene (7 bases). The ends were cut back, 5 bases at V and 6 bases at J, with 17 bases in the middle. Germline V gene data show CDR1 as SEHNR and CDR2 as FQNEAQ (reference sequence). The CDR3 extends over 14 amino acids. CDR3 amino acids: CASSRSGGRTEQYF. Written as DNA, the CDR3 is TGTGCCAGCAGCCGCTCGGGGGGCAGAACCGAGCAGTACTTC.

The chain has TRBV5-4 and TRBJ1-2, with a tentative D call TRBD1 (6 bases). Trimming left V 9 bases short and J 3 bases short, with 21 bases between. CDR1 and CDR2 from the germline V gene are SGHNT and YYREEE (reference sequence). The CDR3 totals 15 residues. The DNA for the CDR3 is TGTGCCATTACCTCGGGGGGCAAATCGGACTATGGCTACACCTTC. Translation: CAITSGGKSDYGYTF. The full variable domain, completed using reference TRBV5-4 and TRBJ1-2, is ETGVTQSPTHLIKTRGQQVTLRCSSQSGHNTVSWYQQALGQGPQFIFQYYREEENGRGNFPPRFSGLQFPNYSSELNVNALELDDSALYLCAITSGGKSDYGYTFGSGTRLTVV.

The rearrangement links TRBV19 to TRBJ1-3; no definite D call. The CDR3 contains 15 residues. The germline V gene encodes CDR1 LNHDA and CDR2 SQIVND (reference sequence). V lost 3 bases, J lost 1 base, and 10 bases lay in between. The chain's CDR3 is CASSMMEASGNTIYF. The CDR3 DNA sequence: TGTGCCAGTAGTATGATGGAGGCATCTGGAAACACCATATATTTT.

This clone was counted between two and nine times. V gene TRBV7-9 combines with J gene TRBJ1-4; TRBD1 matches 11 bases. The V segment lost 6 bases and the J segment 7 bases; nucleotides outside the gene matches: 7. Germline values: CDR1 SEHNR, CDR2 FQNEAQ (reference sequence). The CDR3 is 15 amino acids. CDR3 sequence: CASRRPGQGVEKLFF. The CDR3, as DNA: TGTGCCAGCAGACGCCCGGGACAGGGGGTTGAAAAACTGTTTTTT.

In the case of this clone: Germline and junction disagree at one end, which may indicate a read error. The rearrangement links TRBV7-9 to TRBJ2-7; 12 nucleotides align to TRBD2. Germline V gene sequence: CDR1 SEHNR, CDR2 FQNEAQ (reference sequence). This CDR3 is 16 amino acids long. CDR3 in amino acids: CSSSLVASGGAHEQYF. For the CDR3, the DNA is TGTTCCAGCAGCTTAGTGGCTAGCGGGGGGGCCCACGAGCAGTACTTC.

The count of this clone is one. The chain uses TRBV4-3 and TRBJ1-1; possible D gene TRBD1, 6 bases. V was clipped by 0 bases and J by 5 bases, with 10 bases between them. The CDR3 is 14 residues long. Germline lookup yields CDR1 LGHNA and CDR2 YSLEER. The chain's CDR3 is CASSQEGGWTEAFF. Here the CDR3 DNA reads TGCGCCAGCAGCCAAGAAGGGGGATGGACTGAAGCTTTCTTT.

This clone was counted between two and nine times. J is TRBJ2-7 and V is TRBV18, with 7 bases that match TRBD1. Germline V CDR1 and CDR2: KGHSH, LQKENI. The CDR3 is made up of 14 amino acids. Trimming cost V 3 bases and J 0 bases; bases outside gene matches: 2. The CDR3 region has the DNA TGTGCCAGCTCACCGGGACAGCACTCCTACGAGCAGTACTTC. Translated: CASSPGQHSYEQYF. Full variable domain (outside the CDR3, taken from reference TRBV18 and TRBJ2-7): NAGVMQNPRHLVRRRGQEARLRCSPMKGHSHVYWYRQLPEEGLKFMVYLQKENIIDESGMPKERFSAEFPKEGPSILRIQQVVRGDSAAYFCASSPGQHSYEQYFGPGTRLTVT.

The DNA for the CDR3 is TGTGCCAGCAGCCCCAGACTAGATAGGAGTGAGCAGTTCTTC. It translates to CASSPRLDRSEQFF. The chain joins TRBV7-2 to TRBJ2-1; weak D call: TRBD2 (6 bases). Germline CDR1 is SGHTA and CDR2 is FQGNSA. V gave up 5 bases and J gave up 9 bases, with 17 bases separating them. The CDR3 runs 14 residues.

This clone turned up a few times. The V and J genes are TRBV5-1 and TRBJ2-7; D may be TRBD1 (6 bases). V dropped 3 bases and J dropped 4 bases, with 14 bases sitting between them. The CDR3 contains 14 residues. Germline CDR1 SGHRS, CDR2 YFSETQ. The CDR3 reads CASSSSRDIYEQYF. Written as DNA, the CDR3 is TGCGCCAGCAGCTCGTCCCGGGACATATACGAGCAGTACTTC.